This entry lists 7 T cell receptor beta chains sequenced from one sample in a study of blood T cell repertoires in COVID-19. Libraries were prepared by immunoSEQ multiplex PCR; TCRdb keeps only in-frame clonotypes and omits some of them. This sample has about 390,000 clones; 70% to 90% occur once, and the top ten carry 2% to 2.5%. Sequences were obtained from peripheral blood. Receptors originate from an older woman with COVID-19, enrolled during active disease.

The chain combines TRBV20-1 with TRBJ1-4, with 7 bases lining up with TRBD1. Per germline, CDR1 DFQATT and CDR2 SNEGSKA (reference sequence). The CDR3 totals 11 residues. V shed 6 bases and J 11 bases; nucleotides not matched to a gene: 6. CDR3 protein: CSAGQVDKLFF. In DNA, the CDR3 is TGCAGTGCAGGACAGGTAGATAAACTGTTTTTT.

The CDR3 DNA sequence: TGCGCCAGCAGCCAAGATTGGGCGGGGGGCTTCTACGAGCAGTACTTC. Translation gives CASSQDWAGGFYEQYF. The V and J genes are TRBV4-1 and TRBJ2-7; 8 positions agree with TRBD2. V lost 0 bases, J lost 3 bases, and 7 bases stayed unmatched. Germline CDR1 and CDR2: MGHRA and YSYEKL. The CDR3 has 16 residues.

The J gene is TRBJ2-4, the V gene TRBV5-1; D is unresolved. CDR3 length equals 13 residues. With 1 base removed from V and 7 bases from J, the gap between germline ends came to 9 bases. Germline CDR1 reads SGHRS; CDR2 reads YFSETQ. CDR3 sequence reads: CASSLSPPNIQYF. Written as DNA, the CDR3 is TGCGCCAGCAGCTTGTCCCCCCCGAACATTCAGTACTTC.

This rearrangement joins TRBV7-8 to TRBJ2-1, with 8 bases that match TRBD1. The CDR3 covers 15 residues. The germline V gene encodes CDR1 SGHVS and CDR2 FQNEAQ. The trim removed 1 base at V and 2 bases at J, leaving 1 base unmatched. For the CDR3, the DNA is TGTGCCAGCAGCTTAGGGACAGGGCCCTACAATGAGCAGTTCTTC. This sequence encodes CASSLGTGPYNEQFF.

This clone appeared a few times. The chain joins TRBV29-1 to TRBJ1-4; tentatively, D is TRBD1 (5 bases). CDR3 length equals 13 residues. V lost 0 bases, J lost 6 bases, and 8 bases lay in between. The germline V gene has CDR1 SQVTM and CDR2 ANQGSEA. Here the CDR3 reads CSVEDRGDEKLFF. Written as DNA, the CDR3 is TGCAGCGTTGAAGATCGGGGGGATGAAAAACTGTTTTTT.

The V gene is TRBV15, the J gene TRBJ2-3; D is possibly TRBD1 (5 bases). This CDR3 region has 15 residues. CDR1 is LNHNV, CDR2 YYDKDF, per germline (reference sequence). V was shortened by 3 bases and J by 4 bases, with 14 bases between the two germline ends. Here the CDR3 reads CATSRGHVVPDTQYF. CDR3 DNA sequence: TGTGCCACCAGCAGGGGGCACGTTGTCCCAGATACGCAGTATTTT. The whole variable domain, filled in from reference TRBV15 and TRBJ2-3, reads DAMVIQNPRYQVTQFGKPVTLSCSQTLNHNVMYWYQQKSSQAPKLLFHYYDKDFNNEADTPDNFQSRRPNTSFCFLDIRSPGLGDTAMYLCATSRGHVVPDTQYFGPGTRLTVL.

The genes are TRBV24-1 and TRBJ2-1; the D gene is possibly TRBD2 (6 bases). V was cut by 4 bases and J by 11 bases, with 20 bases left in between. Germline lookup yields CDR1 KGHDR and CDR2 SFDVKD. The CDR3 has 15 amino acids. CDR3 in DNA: TGTGCCACCAGTGACCCTACCGGACCGGGAGAGAAGCAGTTCTTC. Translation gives CATSDPTGPGEKQFF.